This T cell receptor (beta chain) was captured in a study of blood T cell repertoires in COVID-19. For the study at large: Donors in the United States, Italy and Spain gave samples during acute or convalescent COVID-19. Sources were T cells, B-cell-depleted T cells, or PBMCs; the material itself was cDNA or gDNA.

Participants spanned ages about 18 to 95 years and resided in some 22 US areas. A COVID-19 case was met by exposed participants within 2 weeks before study entry. The V end lost 5 bases, the J end lost 3 bases, and 15 bases lay between the germline ends. The length of the CDR3 is 15 residues. Germline-derived CDR1 and CDR2 are MNHEY and SVGAGI. The protocol was immunoSEQ multiplex PCR, while the TCRdb copy is restricted to in-frame clones and leaves out a portion. The profile shows some 320,000 clones, 90% of them singletons. The chain recombines TRBV6-5 with TRBJ2-3, with D perhaps matching TRBD2 (6 bases). Sequenced material: PBMCs or T cells enriched from blood (not recorded which). The sequence derives from a woman in her thirties who had been exposed to COVID-19. CDR3 loop: CASSRGGMETDTQYF. The CDR3 DNA reads as TGTGCCAGCAGTCGGGGCGGGATGGAGACAGATACGCAGTATTTT.